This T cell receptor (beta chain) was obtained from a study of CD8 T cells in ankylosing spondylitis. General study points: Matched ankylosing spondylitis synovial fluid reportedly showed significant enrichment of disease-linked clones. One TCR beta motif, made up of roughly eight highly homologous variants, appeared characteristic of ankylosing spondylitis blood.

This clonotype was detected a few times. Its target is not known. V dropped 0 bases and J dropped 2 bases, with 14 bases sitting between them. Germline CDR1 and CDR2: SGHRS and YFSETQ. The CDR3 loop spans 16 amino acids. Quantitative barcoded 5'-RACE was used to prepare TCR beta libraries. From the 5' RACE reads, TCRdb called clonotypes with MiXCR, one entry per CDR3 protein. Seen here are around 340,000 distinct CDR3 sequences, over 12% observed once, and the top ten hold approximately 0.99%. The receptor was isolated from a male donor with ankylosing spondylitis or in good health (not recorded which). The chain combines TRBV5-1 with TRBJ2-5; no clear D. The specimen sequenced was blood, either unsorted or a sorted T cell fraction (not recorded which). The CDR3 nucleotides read TGCGCCAGCAGCTTGGGAGCTCATAACCAGCAAGAGACCCAGTACTTC. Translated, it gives CASSLGAHNQQETQYF.